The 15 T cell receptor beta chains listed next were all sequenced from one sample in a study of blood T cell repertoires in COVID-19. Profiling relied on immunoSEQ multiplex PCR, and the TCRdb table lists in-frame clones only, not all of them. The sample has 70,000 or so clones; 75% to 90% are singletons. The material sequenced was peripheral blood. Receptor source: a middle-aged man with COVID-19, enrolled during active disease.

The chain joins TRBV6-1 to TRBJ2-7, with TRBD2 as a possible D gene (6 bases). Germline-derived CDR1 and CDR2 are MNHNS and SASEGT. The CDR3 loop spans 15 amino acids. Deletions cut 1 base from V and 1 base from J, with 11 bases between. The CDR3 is CASSEVSGTSYEQYF. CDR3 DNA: TGTGCCAGCAGTGAAGTTAGCGGAACTTCCTACGAGCAGTACTTC.

The CDR3 DNA reads as TGTGCCAGTACTAGCGGGATGGCGAGCACAGATACGCAGTATTTT. It translates to CASTSGMASTDTQYF. The chain recombines TRBV28 with TRBJ2-3; 10 nucleotides line up with TRBD2. The CDR3 covers 15 residues. In germline, CDR1 is MDHEN, CDR2 SYDVKM. Unmatched junction bases numbered 6, after V lost 9 bases and J lost 0 bases.

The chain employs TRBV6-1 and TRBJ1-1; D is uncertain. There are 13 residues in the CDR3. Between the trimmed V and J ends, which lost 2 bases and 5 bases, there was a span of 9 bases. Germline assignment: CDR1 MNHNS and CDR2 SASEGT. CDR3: CASSENGETEAFF. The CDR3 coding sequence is TGTGCCAGCAGTGAAAACGGGGAGACTGAAGCTTTCTTT.

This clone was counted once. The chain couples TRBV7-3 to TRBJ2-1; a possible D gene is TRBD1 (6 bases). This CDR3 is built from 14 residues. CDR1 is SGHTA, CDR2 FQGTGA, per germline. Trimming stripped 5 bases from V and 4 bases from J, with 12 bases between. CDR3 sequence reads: CASSRDQGYNEQFF. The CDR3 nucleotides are TGTGCCAGCAGCCGTGACCAGGGGTACAATGAGCAGTTCTTC.

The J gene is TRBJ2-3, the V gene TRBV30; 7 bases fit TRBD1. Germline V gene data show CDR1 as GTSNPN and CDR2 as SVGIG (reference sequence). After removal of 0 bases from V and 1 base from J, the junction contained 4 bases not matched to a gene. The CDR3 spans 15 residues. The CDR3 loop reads CAWSVGQGGTDTQYF. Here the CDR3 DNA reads TGTGCCTGGAGTGTCGGTCAGGGGGGCACAGATACGCAGTATTTT.

The CDR3 reads CASSGTGKGYTF. The CDR3 nucleotides are TGTGCCAGCAGTGGGACAGGGAAGGGCTACACCTTC. V usage is TRBV2 and J usage is TRBJ1-2, with TRBD1 identical over 8 bases. With V trimmed by 4 bases and J by 8 bases, 3 bases remained unmatched. This CDR3 spans 12 amino acids. Per the germline V gene, CDR1 is SNHLY and CDR2 is FYNNEI. Together with reference TRBV2 and TRBJ1-2, the CDR3 gives the full variable domain: EPEVTQTPSHQVTQMGQEVILRCVPISNHLYFYWYRQILGQKVEFLVSFYNNEISEKSEIFDDQFSVERPDGSNFTLKIRSTKLEDSAMYFCASSGTGKGYTFGSGTRLTVV.

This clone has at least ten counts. In DNA, the CDR3 is TGTGCCAGCAGCCAAGCTAGCGGGGGTTACAATGAGCAGTTCTTC. The encoded protein is CASSQASGGYNEQFF. The chain joins TRBV4-2 to TRBJ2-1; 10 nucleotides line up with TRBD2. V gave up 1 base and J gave up 4 bases; unmatched junction bases: 1. In germline, CDR1 is LGHNA, CDR2 YNFKEQ. The CDR3 length is 15 residues.

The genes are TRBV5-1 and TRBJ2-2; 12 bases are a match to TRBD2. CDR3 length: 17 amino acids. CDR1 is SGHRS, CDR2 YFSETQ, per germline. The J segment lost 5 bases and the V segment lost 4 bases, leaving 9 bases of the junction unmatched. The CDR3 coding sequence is TGCGCCAGCAGCGTCCTGACTAGCGGGAGCTCGACCGGGGAGCTGTTTTTT. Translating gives CASSVLTSGSSTGELFF.

DNA of the CDR3: TGTGCCAGCAGTTTGCAGGGAGGAAATCAGCCCCAGCATTTT. Translation: CASSLQGGNQPQHF. The rearrangement joins TRBV27 to TRBJ1-5, with D perhaps TRBD1 (5 bases). Germline-derived CDR1 and CDR2 are MNHEY and SMNVEV (reference sequence). V lost 3 bases, J lost 4 bases, and 10 bases lay in between. CDR3 length: 14 amino acids.

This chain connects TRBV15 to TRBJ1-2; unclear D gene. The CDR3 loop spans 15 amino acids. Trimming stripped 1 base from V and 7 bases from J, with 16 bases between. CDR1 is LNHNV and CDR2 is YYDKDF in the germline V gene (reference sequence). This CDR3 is CATSRGSGTNAGYTF. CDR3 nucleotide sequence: TGTGCCACCAGCAGAGGATCAGGAACCAACGCTGGCTACACCTTC. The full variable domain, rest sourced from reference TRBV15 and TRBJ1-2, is DAMVIQNPRYQVTQFGKPVTLSCSQTLNHNVMYWYQQKSSQAPKLLFHYYDKDFNNEADTPDNFQSRRPNTSFCFLDIRSPGLGDTAMYLCATSRGSGTNAGYTFGSGTRLTVV.

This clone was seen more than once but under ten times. The CDR3 sequence: CASSQSANTGELFF. CDR3 nucleotides: TGTGCCAGCAGCCAATCCGCGAACACCGGGGAGCTGTTTTTT. The V and J genes are TRBV3-1 (or the pseudogene TRBV3-2) and TRBJ2-2; D gene unclear. The V and J ends lost 2 bases and 0 bases respectively, with 4 bases between them. CDR3 length equals 14 residues. Germline V gene data show CDR1 as LGHDT and CDR2 as YNNKEL (reference sequence).

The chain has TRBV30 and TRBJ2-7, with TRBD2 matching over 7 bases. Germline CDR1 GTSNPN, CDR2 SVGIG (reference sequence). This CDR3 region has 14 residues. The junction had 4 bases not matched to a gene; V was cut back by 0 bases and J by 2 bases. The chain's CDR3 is CAWSVGGLAYEQYF. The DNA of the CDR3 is TGTGCCTGGAGTGTCGGGGGGTTAGCCTACGAGCAGTACTTC.

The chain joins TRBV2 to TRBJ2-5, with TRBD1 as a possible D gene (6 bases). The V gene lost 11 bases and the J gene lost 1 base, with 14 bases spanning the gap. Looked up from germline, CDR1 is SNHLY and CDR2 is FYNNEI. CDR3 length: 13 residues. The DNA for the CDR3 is TGTGCCGGCCACCGGGACATCCAAGAGACCCAGTACTTC. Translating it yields CAGHRDIQETQYF.

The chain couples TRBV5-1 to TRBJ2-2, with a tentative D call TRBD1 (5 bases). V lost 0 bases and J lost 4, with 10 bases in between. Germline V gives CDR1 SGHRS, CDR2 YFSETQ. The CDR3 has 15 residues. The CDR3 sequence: CASSLVAGSTGELFF. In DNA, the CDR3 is TGCGCCAGCAGCTTGGTAGCAGGGTCCACCGGGGAGCTGTTTTTT.

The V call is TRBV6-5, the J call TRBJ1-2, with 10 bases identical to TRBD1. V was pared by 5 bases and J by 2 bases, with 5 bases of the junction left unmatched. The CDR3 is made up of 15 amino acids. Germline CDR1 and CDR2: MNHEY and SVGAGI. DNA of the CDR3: TGTGCCAGCAGTCTACGGACAGGGGGAAACTATGGCTACACCTTC. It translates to CASSLRTGGNYGYTF.